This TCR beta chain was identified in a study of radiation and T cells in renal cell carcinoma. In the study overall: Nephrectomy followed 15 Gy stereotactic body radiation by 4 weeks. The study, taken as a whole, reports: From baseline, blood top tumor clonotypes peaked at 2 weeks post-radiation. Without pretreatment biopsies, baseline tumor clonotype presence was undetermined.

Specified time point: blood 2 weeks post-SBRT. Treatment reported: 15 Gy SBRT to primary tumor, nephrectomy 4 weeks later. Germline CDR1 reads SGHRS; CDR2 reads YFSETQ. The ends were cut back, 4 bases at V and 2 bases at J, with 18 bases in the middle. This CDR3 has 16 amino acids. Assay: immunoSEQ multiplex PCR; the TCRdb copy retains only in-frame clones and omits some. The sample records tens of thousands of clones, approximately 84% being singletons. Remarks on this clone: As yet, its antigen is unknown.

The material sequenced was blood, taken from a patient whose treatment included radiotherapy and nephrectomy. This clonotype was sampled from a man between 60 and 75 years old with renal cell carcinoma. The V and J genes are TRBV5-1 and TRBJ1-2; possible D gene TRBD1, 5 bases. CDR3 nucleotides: TGCGCCAGCAGCGGGGACGGAGGTTCACTCAACTATGGCTACACCTTC. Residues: CASSGDGGSLNYGYTF.